The T cell receptor (beta chain) under discussion was sequenced for a study of CD8+ T cells in alopecia areata. Per germline, CDR1 SQVTM and CDR2 ANQGSEA. This CDR3 region has 11 residues. Overall study findings and caveats: Sequencing of scalp tissue also captures the resident alphabeta T cells of normal skin.

RNA extraction was followed by reverse transcription into cDNA, which acted as the sequencing template. Some clones are missing from TCRdb's copy, which holds only in-frame ones; the method was immunoSEQ multiplex PCR. Of over 95,000 clones in the sample, 41% were seen once. Details on this clone: Its antigen is not identified.

This chain joins TRBV29-1 and TRBJ1-3; D is ambiguous. Input material: CD4+ T cells sorted from blood. The clonotype originates from a human donor with alopecia areata. In nucleotides, the CDR3 is TGCAGTGGTACGTCGGGAAACACCATATATTTT. Protein product: CSGTSGNTIYF.